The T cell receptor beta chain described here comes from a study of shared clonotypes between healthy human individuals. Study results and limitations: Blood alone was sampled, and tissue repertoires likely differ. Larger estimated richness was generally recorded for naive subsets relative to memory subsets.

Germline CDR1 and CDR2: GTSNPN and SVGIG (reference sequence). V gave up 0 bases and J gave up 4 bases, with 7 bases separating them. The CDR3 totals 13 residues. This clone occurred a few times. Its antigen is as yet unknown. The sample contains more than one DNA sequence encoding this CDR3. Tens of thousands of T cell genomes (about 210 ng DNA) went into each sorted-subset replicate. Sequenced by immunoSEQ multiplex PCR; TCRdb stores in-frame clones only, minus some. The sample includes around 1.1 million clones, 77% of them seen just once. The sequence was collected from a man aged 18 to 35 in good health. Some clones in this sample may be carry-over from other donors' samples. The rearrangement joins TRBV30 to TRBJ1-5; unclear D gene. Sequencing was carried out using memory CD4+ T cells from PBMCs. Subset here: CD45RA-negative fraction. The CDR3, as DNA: TGTGCCTGGAGTGTACGGGAGAATCAGCCCCAGCATTTT. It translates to CAWSVRENQPQHF.